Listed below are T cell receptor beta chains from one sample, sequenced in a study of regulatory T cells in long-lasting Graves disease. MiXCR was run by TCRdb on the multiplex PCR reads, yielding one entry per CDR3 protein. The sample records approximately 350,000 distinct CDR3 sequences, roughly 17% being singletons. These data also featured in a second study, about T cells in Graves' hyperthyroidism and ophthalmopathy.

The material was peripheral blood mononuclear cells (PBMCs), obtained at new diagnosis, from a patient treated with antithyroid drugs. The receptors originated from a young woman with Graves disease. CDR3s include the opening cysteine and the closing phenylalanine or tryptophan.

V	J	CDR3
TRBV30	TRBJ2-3	CAWRRGGGRTDTQYF
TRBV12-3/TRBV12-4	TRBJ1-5	CASSLGQGGSLRNQPQHF
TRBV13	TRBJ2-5	CAGSLAGLAGVQTQYF
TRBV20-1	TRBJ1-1	CSAHDGPNTEAFF
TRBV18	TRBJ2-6	CASSRRDLAISGANVLTF
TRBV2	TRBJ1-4	CASSVIPRANEKLFF
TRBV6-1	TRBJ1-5	CASSQILSGMGGNQPQHF
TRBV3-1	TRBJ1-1	CASSQGRLSAEAFF
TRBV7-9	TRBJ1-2	CASSLELQGHGYTF
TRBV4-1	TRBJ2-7	CASSQAPDPSYEQYF
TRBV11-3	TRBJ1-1	CASRLQGLNTEAFF
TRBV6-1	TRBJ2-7	CASTVYRGYEQYF
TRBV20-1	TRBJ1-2	CSARDSLDRGYGYTF
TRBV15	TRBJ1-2	CATSRDRQGAWTF
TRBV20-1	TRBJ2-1	CSAHRPDYNNEQFF
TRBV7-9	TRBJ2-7	CAGSLRTSGPSSYEQYF
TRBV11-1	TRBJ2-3	CASSLAAVADTQCF
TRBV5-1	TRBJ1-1	CASSFRQGAPNTEAFF
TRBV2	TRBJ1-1	CASILGRNTEAFF
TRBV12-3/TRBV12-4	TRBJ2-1	CASSATSGIYNEQFF
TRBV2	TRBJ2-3	CASMGRSTDTQYF
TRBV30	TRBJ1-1	CAWIIGGGTEAFF
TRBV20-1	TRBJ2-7	CSARDGRGADHEQYF
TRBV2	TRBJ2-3	CASSPTSGGVNTQYF
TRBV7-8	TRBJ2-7	CASSSSGRALYEQYF
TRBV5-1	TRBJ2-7	CASSSAAGAPYEQYF
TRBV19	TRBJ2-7	CASSPGRPGYEQYF